What follows are 6 T cell receptor beta chains derived from one specimen sequenced in a study of shared clonotypes between healthy human individuals. Clones were read by immunoSEQ multiplex PCR, and TCRdb kept only the in-frame ones, dropping some. The table records hundreds of thousands of clones, about 98% of them present only once. Naive CD8 cells comprised CD45RO-negative, CCR7-positively selected cells, excluding terminally differentiated effector memory CD45RA+ cells. Sequenced sample: naive CD8+ T cells sorted from blood. All receptors derive from a man aged 25-45 years in good health.

The chain recombines TRBV20-1 with TRBJ1-2, with D tentatively TRBD1 (5 bases). In germline, CDR1 is DFQATT, CDR2 SNEGSKA (reference sequence). The V and J ends lost 3 bases and 6 bases respectively, with 8 bases between them. The CDR3 has 11 residues. The DNA of the CDR3 is TGCAGTGCTAGGGGGCAGGATGGCTACACCTTC. Translation: CSARGQDGYTF.

The chain is built from TRBV7-6 and TRBJ2-1; D is possibly TRBD1 (6 bases). There are 14 residues in the CDR3. Germline CDR1 SGHVS, CDR2 FNYEAQ. Trimming removed 2 bases at V and 7 bases at J, with 12 bases between. CDR3 in DNA: TGTGCCAGCAGCTTACTAACAGGGTGGAATGAGCAGTTCTTC. Its protein product is CASSLLTGWNEQFF.

The V gene is TRBV4-1, the J gene TRBJ1-5, with 8 bases identical to TRBD1. CDR1 and CDR2 (germline): MGHRA, YSYEKL. The CDR3 has 16 residues. The V gene end was trimmed by 1 base and the J gene end by 2 bases; junction bases not matched to a gene: 4. The CDR3, as DNA: TGCGCCAGCAGCCAAGTCGGACAGGGTGGCAATCAGCCCCAGCATTTT. Translating it yields CASSQVGQGGNQPQHF.

The chain has TRBV5-5 and TRBJ2-7, with D uncertain. The germline V gene encodes CDR1 SGHKS and CDR2 YYEKEE (reference sequence). The CDR3 has 13 amino acids. The ends were cut back, 0 bases at V and 2 bases at J, with 6 bases in the middle. CDR3: CASSLAPPYEQYF. The DNA of the CDR3 is TGTGCCAGCAGCTTGGCCCCGCCCTACGAGCAGTACTTC.

DNA of the CDR3: TGTGCCTGGAGTTCCAGGAACAGACGGACCGGGGAGCTGTTTTTT. The encoded protein is CAWSSRNRRTGELFF. The genes are TRBV30 and TRBJ2-2; unclear D gene. V was pared by 2 bases and J by 5 bases, with 15 bases between. The CDR3 runs to 15 residues. From germline, CDR1 is GTSNPN and CDR2 SVGIG (reference sequence).

The CDR3 sequence: CASSQGRGTSGRFTDTQYF. The CDR3 DNA is TGCGCCAGCAGCCAAGGCAGGGGGACTAGCGGGAGATTCACAGATACGCAGTATTTT. The chain links TRBV4-3 to TRBJ2-3; TRBD2 matches 14 bases. This CDR3 has 19 residues. V lost 1 base and J lost 2; bases outside the gene matches: 8. Germline lookup yields CDR1 LGHNA and CDR2 YSLEER.